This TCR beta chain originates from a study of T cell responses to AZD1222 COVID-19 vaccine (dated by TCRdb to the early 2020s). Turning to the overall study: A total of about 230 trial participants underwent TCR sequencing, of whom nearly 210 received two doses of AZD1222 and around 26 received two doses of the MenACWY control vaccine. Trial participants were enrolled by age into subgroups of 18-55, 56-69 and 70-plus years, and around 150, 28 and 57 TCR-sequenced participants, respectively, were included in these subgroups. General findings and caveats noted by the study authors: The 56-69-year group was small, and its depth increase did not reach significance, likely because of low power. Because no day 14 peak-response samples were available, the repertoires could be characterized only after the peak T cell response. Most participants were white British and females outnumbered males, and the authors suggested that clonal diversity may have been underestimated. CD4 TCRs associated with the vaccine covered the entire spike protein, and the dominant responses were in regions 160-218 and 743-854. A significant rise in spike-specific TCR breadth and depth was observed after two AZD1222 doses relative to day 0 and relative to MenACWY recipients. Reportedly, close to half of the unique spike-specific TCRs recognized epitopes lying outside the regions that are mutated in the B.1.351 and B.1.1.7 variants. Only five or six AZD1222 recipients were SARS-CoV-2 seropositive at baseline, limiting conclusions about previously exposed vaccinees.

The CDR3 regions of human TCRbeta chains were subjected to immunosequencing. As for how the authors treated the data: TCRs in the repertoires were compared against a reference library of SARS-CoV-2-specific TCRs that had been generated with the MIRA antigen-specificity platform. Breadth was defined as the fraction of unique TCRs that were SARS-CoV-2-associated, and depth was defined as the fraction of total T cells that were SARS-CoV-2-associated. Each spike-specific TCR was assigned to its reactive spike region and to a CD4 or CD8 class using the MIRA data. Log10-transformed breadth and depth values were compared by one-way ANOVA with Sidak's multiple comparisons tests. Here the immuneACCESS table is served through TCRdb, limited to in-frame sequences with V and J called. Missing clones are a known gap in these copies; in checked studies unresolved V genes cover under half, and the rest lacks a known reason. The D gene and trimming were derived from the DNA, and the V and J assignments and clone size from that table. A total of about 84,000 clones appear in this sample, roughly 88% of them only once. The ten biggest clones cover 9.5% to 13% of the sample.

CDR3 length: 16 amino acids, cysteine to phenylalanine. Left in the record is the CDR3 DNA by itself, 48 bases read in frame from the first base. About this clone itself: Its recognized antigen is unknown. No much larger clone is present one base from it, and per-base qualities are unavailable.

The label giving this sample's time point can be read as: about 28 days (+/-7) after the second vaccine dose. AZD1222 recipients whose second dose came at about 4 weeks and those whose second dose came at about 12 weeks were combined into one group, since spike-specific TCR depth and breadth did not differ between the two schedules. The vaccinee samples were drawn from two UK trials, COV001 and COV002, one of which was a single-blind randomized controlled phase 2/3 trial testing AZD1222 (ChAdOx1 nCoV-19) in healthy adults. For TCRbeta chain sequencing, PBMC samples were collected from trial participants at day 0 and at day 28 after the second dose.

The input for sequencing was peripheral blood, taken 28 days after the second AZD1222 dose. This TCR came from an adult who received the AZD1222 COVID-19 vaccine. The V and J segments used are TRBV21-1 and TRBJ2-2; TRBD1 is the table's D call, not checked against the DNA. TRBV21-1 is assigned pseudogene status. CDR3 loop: CASSKGQGLITGELFF. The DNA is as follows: TGTGCCAGCAGCAAAGGACAGGGTTTGATTACCGGGGAGCTGTTTTTT.